The 29 T cell receptor beta chains presented below share a single source sample, sequenced in a study of T cell repertoires in cytomegalovirus infection. TCRdb recomputed calls from the reads with MiXCR, one row per CDR3 protein. Here the sample spans under 300,000 distinct CDR3 sequences, about a sixth being singletons. Sequenced: CD8+ T cells from PBMCs. All receptors derive from a human donor in good health (CMV status not recorded). Some clones in this sample may be carry-over from other donors' samples.

The chain has TRBV6-2 or TRBV6-3 and TRBJ1-2; D call uncertain. The germline V gene encodes CDR1 MNHEY and CDR2 SVGEGT. The CDR3 length is 14 residues. The ends were cut back, 0 bases at V and 8 bases at J, with 13 bases in the middle. The CDR3, as DNA: TGTGCCAGCAGTTACTCGGAGCTAGCAGGCGGCTACACCTTC. This codes for CASSYSELAGGYTF.

In this sample, this clonotype turned up once. CDR3 sequence (DNA): TGTGCCAGCAGTCTACTGGGACACAATCAGCCCCAGCATTTT. Amino acid sequence: CASSLLGHNQPQHF. V gene TRBV28 combines with J gene TRBJ1-5, with D maybe TRBD1 (6 bases). V was trimmed by 5 bases and J by 3 bases, leaving 11 bases between them. This CDR3 contains 14 residues. The germline V gene encodes CDR1 MDHEN and CDR2 SYDVKM.

This clonotype has ten or more counts. J is TRBJ1-5 and V is TRBV6-5; D not resolved. The CDR3 sequence is 15 residues long. Germline CDR1 is MNHEY and CDR2 is SVGAGI. With 0 bases removed from V and 2 bases from J, the gap between germline ends came to 8 bases. CDR3 bases: TGTGCCAGCAGTTACTCGTTGTCAGGCAATCAGCCCCAGCATTTT. Translated, it gives CASSYSLSGNQPQHF.

This clonotype was counted only a few times. The rearrangement links TRBV4-3 to TRBJ2-2, with D possibly matching TRBD1 (6 bases). Trimming took off 0 bases at V and 1 base at J, with 12 bases between the two ends. Germline loops: CDR1 LGHNA, CDR2 YSLEER. CDR3 length: 17 residues. CDR3 DNA sequence: TGCGCCAGCAGCCAAGATAGGCCGGGACAGAACACCGGGGAGCTGTTTTTT. Translation gives CASSQDRPGQNTGELFF.

V gene TRBV5-6 combines with J gene TRBJ2-5, with D possibly being TRBD2 (6 bases). CDR1 is SGHDT, CDR2 YYEEEE, per germline. Trimming stripped 0 bases from V and 1 base from J, with 25 bases between. The CDR3 totals 20 residues. CDR3 sequence (DNA): TGTGCCAGCAGCTTGGGGGGCAGGAGGGCAGCGGCGCTGTTCCAAGAGACCCAGTACTTC. Protein: CASSLGGRRAAALFQETQYF.

This clonotype was found a few times. The rearrangement uses TRBV2 and TRBJ2-3; D unclear. V gave up 2 bases and J gave up 2 bases, with 17 bases separating them. Germline values: CDR1 SNHLY, CDR2 FYNNEI. The CDR3 extends over 17 amino acids. The CDR3 here is CASSERLSGPPTDTQYF. CDR3 DNA: TGTGCCAGCAGTGAACGGTTGTCGGGTCCCCCCACAGATACGCAGTATTTT. Full variable domain (outside the CDR3, taken from reference TRBV2 and TRBJ2-3): EPEVTQTPSHQVTQMGQEVILRCVPISNHLYFYWYRQILGQKVEFLVSFYNNEISEKSEIFDDQFSVERPDGSNFTLKIRSTKLEDSAMYFCASSERLSGPPTDTQYFGPGTRLTVL.

The V call is TRBV19, the J call TRBJ2-7; no definite D call. The germline gives CDR1 LNHDA, CDR2 SQIVND (reference sequence). The CDR3 runs 14 residues. V was cut by 3 bases and J by 0 bases, with 9 bases left in between. The CDR3 DNA reads TGTGCCAGTAGTATCACCGATGTCTCCTACGAGCAGTACTTC. Translating gives CASSITDVSYEQYF.

This clonotype was observed many times. The V and J genes are TRBV7-8 and TRBJ2-1; D gene uncertain. Germline V gene lookup returns CDR1 SGHVS and CDR2 FQNEAQ. The CDR3 length is 13 residues. V was clipped by 5 bases and J by 1 base, with 6 bases between them. CDR3 amino acids: CASSPSSYNEQFF. The CDR3 DNA reads as TGTGCCAGCAGCCCATCGTCCTACAATGAGCAGTTCTTC.

This clonotype showed up many times. The V call is TRBV6-1, the J call TRBJ2-7; 9 positions agree with TRBD2. The CDR3 totals 16 residues. V shed 1 base, J shed 0 bases, and the junction held 4 bases outside the gene matches. Germline V CDR1 and CDR2: MNHNS, SASEGT. The CDR3 loop reads CASSEDAGGSSYEQYF. The CDR3 nucleotides are TGTGCCAGCAGTGAAGATGCGGGGGGGAGCTCCTACGAGCAGTACTTC.

This clonotype was seen at least ten times. The chain links TRBV7-2 to TRBJ1-2; D remains unclear. The CDR3 covers 14 residues. From germline, CDR1 is SGHTA and CDR2 FQGNSA. V lost 1 base to trimming and J lost 4 bases, with 10 bases between them. The CDR3 DNA sequence: TGTGCCAGCAGCTTAGTGGCAGATACCTATGGCTACACCTTC. This translates into CASSLVADTYGYTF.

This clonotype was recorded a few times. V gene TRBV19 combines with J gene TRBJ2-7; no firm D call. The CDR3 runs to 16 residues. The germline V and J ends were trimmed by 6 bases and 2 bases, with 20 bases remaining between them. Per germline, CDR1 LNHDA and CDR2 SQIVND (reference sequence). The CDR3 reads CASSPGRGGSTYEQYF. The CDR3 nucleotides read TGTGCCAGTAGCCCTGGACGAGGTGGTTCGACCTACGAGCAGTACTTC.

The rearrangement joins TRBV6-5 to TRBJ2-5; 10 bases are shared with TRBD2. Trimming at V came to 6 bases and at J to 0 bases, leaving 7 bases not matched to a gene. The CDR3 runs to 16 residues. Germline assignment: CDR1 MNHEY and CDR2 SVGAGI. This CDR3 reads CASSLGTSVYQETQYF. CDR3 sequence (DNA): TGTGCCAGCAGCCTCGGGACTAGCGTGTACCAAGAGACCCAGTACTTC.

This clonotype turned up a few times. The genes are TRBV5-6 and TRBJ2-1, with TRBD2 matching 7 bases. This CDR3 comprises 17 residues. The V segment lost 4 bases and the J segment 5 bases; nucleotides outside the gene matches: 15. Germline V gene lookup returns CDR1 SGHDT and CDR2 YYEEEE. The CDR3 reads CASSRDPGGGGNNEQFF. Here the CDR3 DNA reads TGTGCCAGCAGCAGGGACCCGGGAGGTGGGGGAAACAATGAGCAGTTCTTC.

In this sample, this clonotype turned up a few times. CDR3 in amino acids: CASTPTGGINSPLHF. CDR3 sequence (DNA): TGTGCCAGCACCCCGACAGGGGGGATTAATTCACCCCTCCACTTT. V usage is TRBV5-6 and J usage is TRBJ1-6; TRBD1 aligns across 9 bases. This CDR3 region has 15 residues. Looked up from germline, CDR1 is SGHDT and CDR2 is YYEEEE. The ends lost 6 bases at V and 6 bases at J; junction bases unmatched: 7.

The gene calls are TRBV20-1 and TRBJ2-3; D possibly corresponds to TRBD2 (6 bases). Germline V CDR1 and CDR2: DFQATT, SNEGSKA (reference sequence). The V end was cut by 2 bases, the J end by 2 bases, with 17 bases between. The CDR3 runs to 16 residues. CDR3 bases: TGCAGTGCTAGACTCTTGGAGGGGTGGCACACAGATACGCAGTATTTT. It specifies CSARLLEGWHTDTQYF.

V is TRBV29-1 and J is TRBJ2-1; D perhaps matches TRBD1 (6 bases). The CDR3 spans 14 residues. Germline CDR1 reads SQVTM; CDR2 reads ANQGSEA. V lost 4 bases, J lost 4 bases, and 14 bases lay in between. The DNA for the CDR3 is TGCAGCGTTGCACAGGGACCCCCTTACAATGAGCAGTTCTTC. The encoded protein is CSVAQGPPYNEQFF.

The DNA of the CDR3 is TGTGCCAGCAGTCCAACTTCTAGCGGGGATGAGCAGTTCTTC. This codes for CASSPTSSGDEQFF. The V call is TRBV12-3 or TRBV12-4, the J call TRBJ2-1; 9 bases agree with TRBD2. The CDR3 is made up of 14 amino acids. V shed 5 bases, J shed 8 bases, and the junction held 7 bases outside the gene matches.

This clonotype was observed at least ten times. The chain recombines TRBV20-1 with TRBJ1-1; TRBD1 matches at 7 bases. The CDR3 length is 14 residues. The V gene end was trimmed by 6 bases and the J gene end by 2 bases; junction bases not matched to a gene: 9. Looked up from germline, CDR1 is DFQATT and CDR2 is SNEGSKA (reference sequence). CDR3 sequence (DNA): TGCAGTGCAGACTCAGACAGGGCCAACACTGAAGCTTTCTTT. It specifies CSADSDRANTEAFF.

J is TRBJ2-3 and V is TRBV4-1, with D perhaps TRBD1 (6 bases). Trimming shortened V by 4 bases and J by 4 bases, and 21 bases separated the two germline ends. The germline V gene encodes CDR1 MGHRA and CDR2 YSYEKL. The CDR3 consists of 17 residues. Here the CDR3 DNA reads TGCGCCAGCAGCCCCACCAGCCCCCAGGGGACGCCAGATACGCAGTATTTT. It encodes CASSPTSPQGTPDTQYF.

This clonotype was observed at least ten times. The chain employs TRBV12-3 or TRBV12-4 and TRBJ2-1, with 10 positions matching TRBD1. CDR3 size: 14 residues. The V gene end was trimmed by 5 bases and the J gene end by 8 bases; junction bases not matched to a gene: 6. CDR3 sequence (DNA): TGTGCCAGCAGTATAACGACAGGGGGCGATGAGCAGTTCTTC. Protein product: CASSITTGGDEQFF.

This clonotype is a singleton in its sample. This rearrangement joins TRBV6-2 or TRBV6-3 to TRBJ2-1, with D hard to call. This CDR3 comprises 16 residues. V lost 5 bases, J lost 5 bases, and 19 bases lay in between. Germline loops: CDR1 MNHEY, CDR2 SVGEGT. CDR3 DNA: TGTGCCAGCAGTAAACGTGGCACTTGGGTGGACAATGAGCAGTTCTTC. Amino acid sequence: CASSKRGTWVDNEQFF.

There are many counts of this clonotype. This rearrangement joins TRBV13 to TRBJ2-7; 9 nucleotides match TRBD1. Germline V gene data show CDR1 as PRHDT and CDR2 as FYEKMQ (reference sequence). The CDR3 has 15 amino acids. Losses at the gene ends were 5 bases for V and 0 bases for J; bases not matched to a gene: 5. The CDR3 reads CASSIGTGSSYEQYF. DNA of the CDR3: TGTGCCAGCAGCATCGGGACAGGGAGCTCCTACGAGCAGTACTTC.

A few counts support this clonotype. The chain employs TRBV7-9 and TRBJ2-7, with a tentative D call TRBD2 (5 bases). This CDR3 is 12 amino acids long. Between the trimmed V and J ends, which lost 6 bases and 8 bases, there was a span of 14 bases. Germline CDR1 SEHNR, CDR2 FQNEAQ (reference sequence). The CDR3 region is CASREGLLQQYF. The CDR3, as DNA: TGTGCCAGCAGGGAAGGACTGTTACAGCAGTACTTC.

This clonotype came up a few times. The genes are TRBV4-1 and TRBJ2-5; 8 bases map to TRBD2. The germline V gene has CDR1 MGHRA and CDR2 YSYEKL. V shed 8 bases and J 1 base; nucleotides not matched to a gene: 9. The CDR3 loop spans 15 amino acids. As DNA, the CDR3 is TGCGCCAGCGGGGGATTAGCGGGGATCCAAGAGACCCAGTACTTC. Encoded protein: CASGGLAGIQETQYF.

There are a few counts of this clonotype. V is TRBV29-1 and J is TRBJ2-1; D may be TRBD1 (6 bases). V was cut by 7 bases and J by 6 bases, with 13 bases left in between. The CDR3 is 12 residues long. CDR1 and CDR2 (germline): SQVTM, ANQGSEA. The CDR3 protein is CSAPGRGNEQFF. Written as DNA, the CDR3 is TGCAGCGCCCCAGGCAGGGGCAATGAGCAGTTCTTC.

The chain uses TRBV19 and TRBJ1-6; 9 nucleotides match TRBD1. The CDR3 loop spans 15 amino acids. CDR1 is LNHDA, CDR2 SQIVND, per germline (reference sequence). Unmatched junction bases numbered 11, after V lost 8 bases and J lost 9 bases. The CDR3 loop reads CASGSWTGEGSPLHF. CDR3 coding DNA: TGTGCCAGTGGATCCTGGACAGGGGAGGGTTCACCCCTCCACTTT.

This chain joins TRBV7-6 and TRBJ1-4; 7 bases fit TRBD1. The CDR3 totals 16 residues. Losses at the gene ends were 3 bases for V and 6 bases for J; bases not matched to a gene: 10. Germline loops: CDR1 SGHVS, CDR2 FNYEAQ. The CDR3 nucleotides are TGTGCCAGCAGCTTGGTGATCAGGACAGGCGATGAAAAACTGTTTTTT. Its protein is CASSLVIRTGDEKLFF.

Ten or more counts support this clonotype. This chain joins TRBV7-2 and TRBJ2-7; unclear D gene. Germline loops: CDR1 SGHTA, CDR2 FQGNSA. This CDR3 spans 11 amino acids. V lost 8 bases and J lost 0, with 5 bases in between. Here the CDR3 DNA reads TGTGCCAGCGTTGACTCCTACGAGCAGTACTTC. It translates to CASVDSYEQYF.

This clonotype has more than one count but fewer than ten. The J gene is TRBJ2-2, the V gene TRBV6-6; D gene unclear. CDR1 and CDR2 from the germline V gene are MNHNY and SVGAGI (reference sequence). The CDR3 consists of 16 residues. Trimming shortened V by 0 bases and J by 6 bases, and 14 bases separated the two germline ends. CDR3 sequence reads: CASSYSPPPRPGELFF. The CDR3 DNA is TGTGCCAGCAGTTACTCGCCGCCCCCAAGGCCCGGGGAGCTGTTTTTT.